This TCR beta chain appears in the sequencing data of a study of T cells after yellow fever vaccination. Deletions cut 3 bases from V and 4 bases from J, with 15 bases between. The CDR3 loop spans 15 amino acids. This clonotype was recorded at least ten times. The antigen remains unidentified. TCRdb analysed the 5' RACE reads with MiXCR anew, one entry per CDR3 protein. Of hundreds of thousands of distinct CDR3 sequences detected, around 16% appear once; the ten largest clones hold 17%. Study-wide findings and caveats: Few clonotypes appeared in both CD4 and CD8 compartments.

The chain joins TRBV12-3 or TRBV12-4 to TRBJ2-5; D may be TRBD1 or TRBD2 (5 bases each). Specimen: PBMCs, collected 5 days after the first yellow fever vaccination. The sequence was obtained from a man between 18 and 29 years old who received the YFV17D yellow fever vaccine. The DNA of the CDR3 is TGTGCCAGCAGTTTTTTGGGGGACGGTCGAGAGACCCAGTACTTC. Translated, it gives CASSFLGDGRETQYF.